These 25 T cell receptor beta chains share one sample of origin, sequenced in a study of blood T cell repertoires in COVID-19. Using immunoSEQ multiplex PCR, the repertoire was profiled, and TCRdb retains in-frame clones only, with some absent. The data hold approximately 210,000 clones, with nearly 90% observed a single time. Source material: peripheral blood. All receptors come from a woman aged 40 to 50 who had recovered from COVID-19.

The V and J genes are TRBV11-2 and TRBJ2-2, with D unresolved. Trimming removed 5 bases from V and 4 bases from J, with 11 bases in between. CDR3 length equals 14 residues. CDR1 SGHAT and CDR2 FQNNGV come from the germline V gene. CDR3 in DNA: TGTGCCAGCAGCCTGGCCTTGTCCACCGGGGAGCTGTTTTTT. Translation gives CASSLALSTGELFF.

The chain links TRBV7-2 to TRBJ2-5; no clear D. This CDR3 comprises 15 residues. V shed 1 base and J shed 0 bases, with 9 bases lying between them. Germline CDR1 and CDR2: SGHTA and FQGNSA. The CDR3 coding sequence is TGTGCCAGCAGCTTAGTGGCGGAGTACCAAGAGACCCAGTACTTC. It yields the protein CASSLVAEYQETQYF.

This sequence joins TRBV19 and TRBJ2-7, with 10 bases lining up with TRBD1. Germline V CDR1 and CDR2: LNHDA, SQIVND (reference sequence). The CDR3 is made up of 14 amino acids. The V and J ends lost 10 bases and 5 bases, in that order; junction bases with no gene match: 11. DNA for the CDR3: TGTGCCACGCGCCCCGGGACAGGGGTACACGAGCAGTACTTC. Protein sequence: CATRPGTGVHEQYF.

V and J are TRBV3-1 (or the pseudogene TRBV3-2) and TRBJ2-1; 13 nucleotides align to TRBD2. This CDR3 has 19 amino acids. Looked up from germline, CDR1 is LGHDT and CDR2 is YNNKEL (reference sequence). With V trimmed by 4 bases and J by 2 bases, 11 bases remained unmatched. CDR3 region: CASSPRLAGGPWTYNEQFF. CDR3 coding DNA: TGTGCCAGCAGCCCCCGACTAGCGGGGGGTCCGTGGACCTACAATGAGCAGTTCTTC.

The chain carries TRBV9 and TRBJ2-7; 13 bases are shared with TRBD2. Germline CDR1 SGDLS, CDR2 YYNGEE. There are 14 residues in the CDR3. The junction had 4 bases not matched to a gene; V was cut back by 4 bases and J by 6 bases. The CDR3 spells CASSSGLAGVEQYF. The CDR3 DNA sequence: TGTGCCAGCAGCTCAGGACTAGCGGGAGTCGAGCAGTACTTC.

This chain uses TRBV10-3 with TRBJ1-1, with TRBD1 identical over 7 bases. J was trimmed by 4 bases and V by 4 bases; bases with no gene match: 3. There are 13 residues in the CDR3. Germline CDR1 is ENHRY and CDR2 is SYGVKD. The CDR3 DNA is TGTGCCATCAGTGTTTCAGGGGGCACTGAAGCTTTCTTT. Translating it yields CAISVSGGTEAFF.

V and J are TRBV6-5 and TRBJ2-3; TRBD2 matches 9 bases. Trimming took 6 bases from V and 5 from J; bases not matched to a gene: 9. There are 15 residues in the CDR3. CDR1 and CDR2 (germline): MNHEY, SVGAGI. DNA of the CDR3: TGTGCCAGCAGGATGTCTAGCGGGGTGGGAGATACGCAGTATTTT. Its protein product is CASRMSSGVGDTQYF.

V gene TRBV5-8 combines with J gene TRBJ1-1; D perhaps matches TRBD1 (5 bases). Germline lookup yields CDR1 SGHTS and CDR2 YDEGEE. V was trimmed by 4 bases and J by 5 bases, leaving 12 bases between them. CDR3 length equals 13 residues. The CDR3 DNA follows: TGTGCCAGCAGCCCGCGGGGGGGAACTGAAGCTTTCTTT. Its protein is CASSPRGGTEAFF.

This clone occurred a few times. V and J are TRBV30 and TRBJ1-2, with D uncertain. The CDR3 sequence is 13 residues long. Germline CDR1 is GTSNPN and CDR2 is SVGIG (reference sequence). V was shortened by 7 bases and J by 2 bases, with 14 bases between the two germline ends. CDR3 bases: TGTGCCTTTTCTGCGAGGCCCAACTATGGCTACACCTTC. Translation gives CAFSARPNYGYTF.

This clone was seen a handful of times. The chain combines TRBV19 with TRBJ1-5, with TRBD1 matching 9 bases. Germline V gene data show CDR1 as LNHDA and CDR2 as SQIVND (reference sequence). J was trimmed by 6 bases and V by 5 bases; bases with no gene match: 5. The CDR3 is 14 amino acids. The CDR3 sequence is CASSETGGGQPQHF. The CDR3 DNA reads as TGTGCCAGTAGTGAAACAGGGGGCGGTCAGCCCCAGCATTTT.

This sequence joins TRBV2 and TRBJ2-7, with TRBD2 matching over 8 bases. Germline CDR1 reads SNHLY; CDR2 reads FYNNEI. This CDR3 is built from 12 residues. The trim removed 7 bases at V and 7 bases at J, leaving 6 bases unmatched. DNA of the CDR3: TGTGCCAGCAACGGACTAGCTAATGAGCAGTACTTC. Protein product: CASNGLANEQYF.

This rearrangement joins TRBV5-1 to TRBJ2-7; 7 bases fit TRBD1. Germline assignment: CDR1 SGHRS and CDR2 YFSETQ. The CDR3 totals 12 residues. Trimming took 4 bases from V and 10 from J; bases not matched to a gene: 8. The CDR3: CASSPGNRGQYF. CDR3 sequence (DNA): TGCGCCAGCAGCCCGGGGAACAGGGGTCAGTACTTC. Drawing the rest from reference TRBV5-1 and TRBJ2-7, the complete variable domain is KAGVTQTPRYLIKTRGQQVTLSCSPISGHRSVSWYQQTPGQGLQFLFEYFSETQRNKGNFPGRFSGRQFSNSRSEMNVSTLELGDSALYLCASSPGNRGQYFGPGTRLTVT.

V and J are TRBV12-5 and TRBJ1-4; tentatively, D is TRBD1 (6 bases). Trimming left V 5 bases short and J 0 bases short, with 10 bases between. CDR3 length: 15 residues. CDR1 and CDR2 (germline): LGHNT, FRNRAP. Written as DNA, the CDR3 is TGTGCTAGTGGTCCAACAGGGACAACTAATGAAAAACTGTTTTTT. Its translation is CASGPTGTTNEKLFF. Combining the CDR3 with reference TRBV12-5 and TRBJ1-4 gives the whole variable domain DARVTQTPRHKVTEMGQEVTMRCQPILGHNTVFWYRQTMMQGLELLAYFRNRAPLDDSGMPKDRFSAEMPDATLATLKIQPSEPRDSAVYFCASGPTGTTNEKLFFGSGTQLSVL.

The chain uses TRBV27 and TRBJ1-2; possible D gene TRBD1, 6 bases. V gave up 7 bases and J gave up 8 bases, with 20 bases separating them. The length of the CDR3 is 14 residues. The germline V gene encodes CDR1 MNHEY and CDR2 SMNVEV (reference sequence). Here the CDR3 reads CASTRSRGSEGYTF. CDR3 sequence (DNA): TGTGCCAGCACCCGATCCAGGGGTTCTGAAGGCTACACCTTC.

V usage is TRBV5-1 and J usage is TRBJ2-7; D might be TRBD1 (5 bases). The CDR3 is made up of 14 amino acids. CDR1 is SGHRS, CDR2 YFSETQ, per germline. The ends were cut back, 0 bases at V and 2 bases at J, with 9 bases in the middle. CDR3 protein: CASSLASRAYEQYF. CDR3 DNA sequence: TGCGCCAGCAGCTTGGCATCCAGGGCCTACGAGCAGTACTTC. Drawing the rest from reference TRBV5-1 and TRBJ2-7, the complete variable domain is KAGVTQTPRYLIKTRGQQVTLSCSPISGHRSVSWYQQTPGQGLQFLFEYFSETQRNKGNFPGRFSGRQFSNSRSEMNVSTLELGDSALYLCASSLASRAYEQYFGPGTRLTVT.

The chain links TRBV11-3 to TRBJ2-2; 8 nucleotides align to TRBD2. Losses at the gene ends were 5 bases for V and 5 bases for J; bases not matched to a gene: 13. The germline CDR1 and CDR2 sequences are SGHNT and YENEEA. The CDR3 has 17 residues. The DNA of the CDR3 is TGTGCCAGCAGCCCCGGGCGTGGACTAGCAAGGACCGGGGAGCTGTTTTTT. Translated: CASSPGRGLARTGELFF.

The chain combines TRBV4-1 with TRBJ2-1, with TRBD2 matching over 7 bases. V lost 0 bases to trimming and J lost 10 bases; unmatched junction nucleotides: 15. CDR3 length equals 17 residues. CDR1 MGHRA and CDR2 YSYEKL come from the germline V gene. The CDR3 loop reads CASSQDSGGGRFGEQFF. The CDR3 DNA reads as TGCGCCAGCAGCCAAGATTCGGGGGGAGGGCGGTTTGGAGAGCAGTTCTTC.

This sequence joins TRBV24-1 and TRBJ2-2; D remains unclear. Germline values: CDR1 KGHDR, CDR2 SFDVKD. The CDR3 extends over 15 amino acids. Trimming cost V 3 bases and J 2 bases, with 9 bases left between them. CDR3 DNA sequence: TGTGCCACCAGTGATGGCGGAGATAACACCGGGGAGCTGTTTTTT. It encodes CATSDGGDNTGELFF.

This clone has just one count. This chain joins TRBV30 and TRBJ2-7, with a tentative D call TRBD2 (6 bases). The V gene lost 3 bases and the J gene lost 4 bases, with 13 bases spanning the gap. From germline, CDR1 is GTSNPN and CDR2 SVGIG (reference sequence). The CDR3 contains 13 residues. The CDR3 bases are TGTGCCTGGAGCCGAGACAGCGGGTACGAGCAGTACTTC. Its protein product is CAWSRDSGYEQYF.

This clone was detected only a few times. The chain combines TRBV6-5 with TRBJ1-2; no clear D gene. Germline values: CDR1 MNHEY, CDR2 SVGAGI. This CDR3 is 15 amino acids long. Trimming stripped 6 bases from V and 0 bases from J, with 14 bases between. The CDR3 loop is CASSHVAVSNYGYTF. CDR3 nucleotides: TGTGCCAGCAGCCACGTGGCAGTCTCTAACTATGGCTACACCTTC.

The gene calls are TRBV4-2 and TRBJ2-2, with D tentatively TRBD2 (5 bases). The CDR3 length is 17 residues. Trimming removed 0 bases at V and 7 bases at J, with 18 bases between. In germline, CDR1 is LGHNA, CDR2 YNFKEQ. The CDR3 coding sequence is TGTGCCAGCAGCCAAGATCCGGAGCAGGTTAGCGTCGGGGAGCTGTTTTTT. Protein product: CASSQDPEQVSVGELFF.

The chain carries TRBV5-4 and TRBJ2-3; the match to TRBD2 covers 8 bases. V dropped 4 bases and J dropped 2; count of bases not matched to a gene: 9. The CDR3 contains 16 residues. Germline V gene lookup returns CDR1 SGHNT and CDR2 YYREEE (reference sequence). The CDR3 nucleotides read TGTGCCAGCAGCCCACAGACTAGCGTGAACACAGATACGCAGTATTTT. This encodes CASSPQTSVNTDTQYF.

The chain combines TRBV19 with TRBJ1-4; 9 nucleotides agree with TRBD1. After removal of 5 bases from V and 6 bases from J, the junction contained 4 bases not matched to a gene. The CDR3 totals 14 residues. Germline-derived CDR1 and CDR2 are LNHDA and SQIVND (reference sequence). In nucleotides, the CDR3 is TGTGCCAGTAGTTCCACAGGGGGCCATGAAAAACTGTTTTTT. Residues: CASSSTGGHEKLFF.

The rearrangement uses TRBV9 and TRBJ2-1; TRBD1 might be the D (6 bases). CDR3 length: 16 residues. In germline, CDR1 is SGDLS, CDR2 YYNGEE. Trimming removed 2 bases at V and 0 bases at J, with 12 bases between. CDR3 region: CASSVVGASSYNEQFF. CDR3 DNA sequence: TGTGCCAGCAGCGTTGTGGGGGCAAGCTCCTACAATGAGCAGTTCTTC.

The chain couples TRBV19 to TRBJ1-1; TRBD1 agrees at 8 bases. CDR3 length equals 16 residues. CDR1 and CDR2 from the germline V gene are LNHDA and SQIVND (reference sequence). After removal of 5 bases from V and 4 bases from J, the junction contained 12 bases not matched to a gene. The CDR3 loop is CASSPRRTGKGTEAFF. The DNA of the CDR3 is TGTGCCAGTAGTCCCCGGCGGACAGGGAAGGGCACTGAAGCTTTCTTT.